These 9 T cell receptor beta chains were sequenced from one sample in a study of T cells after yellow fever vaccination. TCRdb re-called the 5' RACE reads through MiXCR, storing one row per CDR3 protein. The data contain some 120,000 distinct CDR3 sequences, around 15% of them singletons. The specimen was CD8+ T cells sorted from PBMCs, collected 5 days after the yellow fever booster vaccination. These receptors were taken from a man aged 18 to 29 who received the YFV17D yellow fever vaccine.

This clonotype was counted between two and nine times. The V call is TRBV10-3, the J call TRBJ2-7, with unresolved D. V was trimmed by 4 bases and J by 2 bases, leaving 9 bases between them. Germline V gene sequence: CDR1 ENHRY, CDR2 SYGVKD. This CDR3 contains 13 residues. The CDR3 region is CAISGTRPYEQYV. DNA for the CDR3: TGTGCCATCAGTGGTACACGTCCCTACGAGCAGTACGTC.

This clonotype was observed a few times. The chain employs TRBV27 and TRBJ1-5; D is unresolved. Trimming took 4 bases from V and 7 from J, leaving 11 bases between them. This CDR3 is built from 13 residues. CDR1 and CDR2 (germline): MNHEY, SMNVEV (reference sequence). The CDR3 DNA sequence: TGTGCCAGCAGTTCTTCTCCACCCCAGCCCCAGCATTTT. This encodes CASSSSPPQPQHF.

The CDR3 is CASSQDWGKPQHF. The CDR3 coding sequence is TGCGCCAGCAGCCAAGATTGGGGTAAGCCCCAGCATTTT. The chain uses TRBV4-1 and TRBJ1-5, with D unresolved. The V end lost 0 bases, the J end lost 8 bases, and 8 bases lay between the germline ends. The CDR3 loop spans 13 amino acids. The V gene's germline CDR1 is MGHRA and CDR2 YSYEKL.

Only a few counts were recorded for this clonotype. The rearrangement uses TRBV9 and TRBJ2-7, with D unresolved. V dropped 3 bases and J dropped 5 bases, with 15 bases sitting between them. In germline, CDR1 is SGDLS, CDR2 YYNGEE. The CDR3 runs 14 residues. The CDR3 protein is CASSGGRYTNEQYF. Here the CDR3 DNA reads TGTGCCAGCAGCGGAGGTCGGTATACCAACGAGCAGTACTTC.

The chain recombines TRBV5-1 with TRBJ2-5; 8 nucleotides align to TRBD2. The CDR3 is 14 residues long. V was pared by 7 bases and J by 4 bases, with 9 bases of the junction left unmatched. Looked up from germline, CDR1 is SGHRS and CDR2 is YFSETQ. CDR3 sequence reads: CASGVAGPAETQYF. The CDR3, as DNA: TGCGCCAGCGGGGTAGCGGGACCGGCAGAGACCCAGTACTTC.

The rearrangement links TRBV4-1 to TRBJ2-7, with a weak D call TRBD1 (5 bases). Deletions cut 1 base from V and 6 bases from J, with 13 bases between. The CDR3 sequence is 14 residues long. Germline CDR1 is MGHRA and CDR2 is YSYEKL. CDR3 protein: CASSQGETVSEQYV. CDR3 coding DNA: TGCGCCAGCAGCCAAGGAGAGACAGTATCCGAGCAGTACGTC.

This clonotype has only a few counts. The chain is built from TRBV10-2 and TRBJ2-5; 10 bases are a match to TRBD2. Germline CDR1 WSHSY, CDR2 SAAADI. J gave up 3 bases and V 8 bases, and 3 bases lay outside the gene matches. This CDR3 is built from 13 residues. CDR3 region: CASAGLAEETQYF. The CDR3 DNA reads TGCGCCAGCGCCGGACTAGCGGAAGAGACCCAGTACTTC.

This clonotype occurred a few times. V gene TRBV27 combines with J gene TRBJ1-2, with D possibly being TRBD1 (5 bases). The germline V gene has CDR1 MNHEY and CDR2 SMNVEV (reference sequence). There are 12 residues in the CDR3. Trimming removed 5 bases at V and 3 bases at J, with 7 bases between. The CDR3 reads CASSPGHYGYTF. CDR3 in DNA: TGTGCCAGCAGTCCAGGGCACTATGGCTACACCTTC.

The chain is built from TRBV7-9 and TRBJ2-2, with D unclear. V dropped 8 bases and J dropped 8 bases, with 6 bases sitting between them. This CDR3 has 10 amino acids. Germline CDR1 is SEHNR and CDR2 is FQNEAQ (reference sequence). CDR3 sequence reads: CASEEGELFF. The CDR3 coding sequence is TGTGCCAGCGAAGAGGGGGAGCTGTTTTTT.